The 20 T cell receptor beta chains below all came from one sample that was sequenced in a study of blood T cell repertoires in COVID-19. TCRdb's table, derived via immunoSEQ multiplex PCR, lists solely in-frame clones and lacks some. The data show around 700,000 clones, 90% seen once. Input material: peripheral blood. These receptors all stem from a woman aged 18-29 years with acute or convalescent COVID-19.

The CDR3 is CASSSLSGERGETQYF. The CDR3 coding sequence is TGTGCCAGCAGCTCCTTAAGCGGGGAACGAGGAGAGACCCAGTACTTC. V gene TRBV7-9 combines with J gene TRBJ2-5; the match to TRBD2 covers 7 bases. The CDR3 sequence is 16 residues long. Germline assignment: CDR1 SEHNR and CDR2 FQNEAQ (reference sequence). The V gene end was trimmed by 4 bases and the J gene end by 4 bases; junction bases not matched to a gene: 12.

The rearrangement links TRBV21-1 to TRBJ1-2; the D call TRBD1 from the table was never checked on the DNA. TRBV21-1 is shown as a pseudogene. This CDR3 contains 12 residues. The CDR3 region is CASSLGGYGYTF. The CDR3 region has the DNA TGTGCCAGCAGCCTAGGGGGCTATGGCTACACCTTC.

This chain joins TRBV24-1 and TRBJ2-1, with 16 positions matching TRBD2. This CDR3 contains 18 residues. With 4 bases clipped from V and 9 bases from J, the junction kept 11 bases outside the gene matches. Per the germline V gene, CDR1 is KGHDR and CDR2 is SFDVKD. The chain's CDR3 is CATSDGTSGGAPPTEQFF. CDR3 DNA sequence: TGTGCCACCAGTGACGGGACTAGCGGGGGGGCCCCGCCAACTGAGCAGTTCTTC.

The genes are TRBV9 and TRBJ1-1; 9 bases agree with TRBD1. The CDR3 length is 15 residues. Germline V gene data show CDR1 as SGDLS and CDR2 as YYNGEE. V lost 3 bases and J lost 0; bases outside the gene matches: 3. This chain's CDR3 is CASSDHRGLNTEAFF. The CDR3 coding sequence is TGTGCCAGCAGCGACCACAGGGGGCTGAACACTGAAGCTTTCTTT. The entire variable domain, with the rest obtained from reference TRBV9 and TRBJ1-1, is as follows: DSGVTQTPKHLITATGQRVTLRCSPRSGDLSVYWYQQSLDQGLQFLIQYYNGEERAKGNILERFSAQQFPDLHSELNLSSLELGDSALYFCASSDHRGLNTEAFFGQGTRLTVV.

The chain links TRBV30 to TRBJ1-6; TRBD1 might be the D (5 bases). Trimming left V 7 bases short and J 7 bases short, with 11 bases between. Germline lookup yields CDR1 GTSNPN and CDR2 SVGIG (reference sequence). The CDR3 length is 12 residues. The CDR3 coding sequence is TGTGCCTTCTCGGGGGGGAATTCACCCCTCCACTTT. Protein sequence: CAFSGGNSPLHF.

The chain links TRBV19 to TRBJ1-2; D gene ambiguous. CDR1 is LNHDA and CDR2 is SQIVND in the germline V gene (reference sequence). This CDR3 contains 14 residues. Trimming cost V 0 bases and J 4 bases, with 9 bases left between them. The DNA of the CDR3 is TGTGCCAGTAGTATAGAGACACGCCTCTATGGCTACACCTTC. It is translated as CASSIETRLYGYTF.

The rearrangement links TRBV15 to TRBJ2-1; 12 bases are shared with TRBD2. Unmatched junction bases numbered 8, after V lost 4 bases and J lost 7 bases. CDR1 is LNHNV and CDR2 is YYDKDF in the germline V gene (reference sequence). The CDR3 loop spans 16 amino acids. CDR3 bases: TGTGCCACCAGCAACCCTAGCGGGGGGGCCGGGAATGAGCAGTTCTTC. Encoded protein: CATSNPSGGAGNEQFF. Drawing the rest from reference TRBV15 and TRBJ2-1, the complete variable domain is DAMVIQNPRYQVTQFGKPVTLSCSQTLNHNVMYWYQQKSSQAPKLLFHYYDKDFNNEADTPDNFQSRRPNTSFCFLDIRSPGLGDTAMYLCATSNPSGGAGNEQFFGPGTRLTVL.

The CDR3 nucleotides are TGTGCCAGCAGCTTAGGAGCGAATCCTCAAGAGACCCAGTACTTC. Protein product: CASSLGANPQETQYF. The V call is TRBV11-3, the J call TRBJ2-5; D uncertain. V was cut by 1 base and J by 2 bases, with 11 bases left in between. This CDR3 has 15 residues. CDR1 is SGHNT, CDR2 YENEEA, per germline.

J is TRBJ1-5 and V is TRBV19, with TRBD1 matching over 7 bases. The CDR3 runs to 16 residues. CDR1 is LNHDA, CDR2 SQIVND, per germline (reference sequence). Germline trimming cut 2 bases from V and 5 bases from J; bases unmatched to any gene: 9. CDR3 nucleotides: TGTGCCAGTAGTATATACGGGACAGCCCGGGATCAGCCCCAGCATTTT. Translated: CASSIYGTARDQPQHF. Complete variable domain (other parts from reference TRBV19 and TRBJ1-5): DGGITQSPKYLFRKEGQNVTLSCEQNLNHDAMYWYRQDPGQGLRLIYYSQIVNDFQKGDIAEGYSVSREKKESFPLTVTSAQKNPTAFYLCASSIYGTARDQPQHFGDGTRLSIL.

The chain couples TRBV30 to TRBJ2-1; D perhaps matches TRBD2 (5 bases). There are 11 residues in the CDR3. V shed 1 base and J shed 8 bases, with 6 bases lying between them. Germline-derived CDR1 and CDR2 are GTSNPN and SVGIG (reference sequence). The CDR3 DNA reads TGTGCCTGGAGTGGAGGGTATGAGCAGTTCTTC. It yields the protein CAWSGGYEQFF.

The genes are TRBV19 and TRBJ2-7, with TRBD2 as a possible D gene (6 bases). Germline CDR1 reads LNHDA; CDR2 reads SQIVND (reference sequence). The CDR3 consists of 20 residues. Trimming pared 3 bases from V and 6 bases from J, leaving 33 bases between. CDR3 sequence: CASSISPGVRQGLVWSEQYF. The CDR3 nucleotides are TGTGCCAGTAGTATTTCTCCGGGGGTTCGGCAAGGTCTGGTGTGGTCCGAGCAGTACTTC.

CDR3 protein: CASRGDSLEAFF. The CDR3 DNA sequence: TGTGCCAGTAGGGGGGACAGTCTAGAAGCTTTCTTT. The gene calls are TRBV19 and TRBJ1-1; TRBD1 matches 7 bases. V shed 6 bases and J 8 bases; nucleotides not matched to a gene: 6. Germline V CDR1 and CDR2: LNHDA, SQIVND (reference sequence). This CDR3 has 12 residues.

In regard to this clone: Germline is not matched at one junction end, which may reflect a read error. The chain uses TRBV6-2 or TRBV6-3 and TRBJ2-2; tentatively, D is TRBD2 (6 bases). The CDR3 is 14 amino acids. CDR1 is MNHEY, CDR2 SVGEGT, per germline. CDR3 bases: TGTGCCAGCAGATACTCAGGGCGGGGCGGGGAGCTGTTTTTT. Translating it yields CASRYSGRGGELFF.

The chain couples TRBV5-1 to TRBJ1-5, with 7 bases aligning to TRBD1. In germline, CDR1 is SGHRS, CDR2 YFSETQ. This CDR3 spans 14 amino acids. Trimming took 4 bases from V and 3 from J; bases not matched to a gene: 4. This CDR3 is CASSDGQDNQPQHF. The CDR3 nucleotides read TGCGCCAGCAGCGACGGACAGGACAATCAGCCCCAGCATTTT.

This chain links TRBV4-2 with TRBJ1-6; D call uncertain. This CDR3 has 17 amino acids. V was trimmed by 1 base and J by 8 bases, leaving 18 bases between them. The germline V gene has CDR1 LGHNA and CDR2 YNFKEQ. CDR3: CASSQVGSDTRDSPLHF. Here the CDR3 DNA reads TGTGCCAGCAGCCAAGTCGGGAGTGATACCCGGGATTCACCCCTCCACTTT.

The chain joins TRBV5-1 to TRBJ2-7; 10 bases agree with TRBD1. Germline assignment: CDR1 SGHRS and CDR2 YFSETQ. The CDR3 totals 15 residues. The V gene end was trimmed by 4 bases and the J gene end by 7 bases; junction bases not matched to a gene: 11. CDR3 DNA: TGCGCCAGCAGCGAATACCGGGACAGGGGAGGTGAGCAGTACTTC. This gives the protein CASSEYRDRGGEQYF.

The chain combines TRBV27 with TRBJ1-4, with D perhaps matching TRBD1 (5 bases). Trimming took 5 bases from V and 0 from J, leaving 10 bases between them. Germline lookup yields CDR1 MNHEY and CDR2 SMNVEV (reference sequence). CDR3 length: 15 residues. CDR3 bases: TGTGCCAGCAGTCCCGACAGATCAACTAATGAAAAACTGTTTTTT. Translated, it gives CASSPDRSTNEKLFF.

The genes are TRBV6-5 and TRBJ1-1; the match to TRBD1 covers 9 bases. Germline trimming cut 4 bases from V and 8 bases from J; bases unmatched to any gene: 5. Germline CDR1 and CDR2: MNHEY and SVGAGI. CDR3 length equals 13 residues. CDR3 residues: CASSSFGQGEAFF. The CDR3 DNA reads TGTGCCAGCAGTTCCTTTGGACAGGGGGAAGCTTTCTTT.

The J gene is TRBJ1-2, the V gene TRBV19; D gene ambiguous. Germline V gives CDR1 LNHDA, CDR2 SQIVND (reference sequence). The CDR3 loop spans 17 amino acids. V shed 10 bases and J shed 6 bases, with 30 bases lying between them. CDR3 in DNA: TGTGCCATTAAACGGGGTGGGCCCGCTCAAGAGGGAGATGGCTACACCTTC. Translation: CAIKRGGPAQEGDGYTF. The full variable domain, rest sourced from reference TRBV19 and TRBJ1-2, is DGGITQSPKYLFRKEGQNVTLSCEQNLNHDAMYWYRQDPGQGLRLIYYSQIVNDFQKGDIAEGYSVSREKKESFPLTVTSAQKNPTAFYLCAIKRGGPAQEGDGYTFGSGTRLTVV.

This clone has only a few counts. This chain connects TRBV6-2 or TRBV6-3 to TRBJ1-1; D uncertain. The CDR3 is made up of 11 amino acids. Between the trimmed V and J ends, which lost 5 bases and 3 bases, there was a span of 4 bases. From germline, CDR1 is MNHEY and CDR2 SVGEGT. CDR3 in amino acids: CASSIYTEAFF. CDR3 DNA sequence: TGTGCCAGCAGTATATACACTGAAGCTTTCTTT.